This note documents a single TCR beta chain sequence. Its antigen is unidentified. This sample was included in a study of shared clonotypes between healthy human individuals. Whole-study findings and limits: It was observed that roughly 4.8% of naive CD4 clonotypes were shared across a few donors.

Positively selected for CCR7, the CD45RO-negative cells used as naive CD8 cells excluded terminally differentiated effector memory CD45RA+ cells. Assay: immunoSEQ multiplex PCR; the TCRdb copy retains only in-frame clones and omits some. The sample holds about 2 million clones, roughly 95% seen once. Sequences were obtained from naive CD8+ T cells sorted from blood. The receptor was derived from a young man in good health.

As DNA, the CDR3 is TGTGCCAGCAGTGAGCAGAAGGAGCAGTACTTC. Translated, it gives CASSEQKEQYF. The chain joins TRBV2 to TRBJ2-7; D uncertain. Trimming removed 3 bases from V and 7 bases from J, with 7 bases in between. The germline V gene encodes CDR1 SNHLY and CDR2 FYNNEI. The CDR3 extends over 11 amino acids.